Following are 17 T cell receptor beta chains from one sample sequenced in a study of Graves' ophthalmopathy and Graves' hyperthyroidism. Amplification from RNA transcripts yielded the TCR beta CDR3 regions. In the first round, RT-PCR was carried out with HTBI primers, and a multiplex PCR formed the second round. One entry per CDR3 protein results from TCRdb running MiXCR on the multiplex PCR reads. This sample has just over 600,000 distinct CDR3 sequences, with 20% to 25% found just once. The sample taken for sequencing was peripheral blood. The receptors were sampled from a woman aged 18-30 years with stable Graves' hyperthyroidism. Some clones in this sample may be carry-over from other donors' samples.

There are many counts of this clonotype. CDR3 in DNA: TGTGCCAGCTGGCGGGCCTCTCCCCACGAGCAGTACTTC. Its protein product is CASWRASPHEQYF. The chain employs TRBV6-2 or TRBV6-3 and TRBJ2-7; weak D call: TRBD2 (5 bases). The CDR3 is 13 amino acids. Per the germline V gene, CDR1 is MNHEY and CDR2 is SVGEGT. V lost 8 bases and J 5 bases, leaving 16 bases between the germline ends.

The chain has TRBV6-5 and TRBJ1-1; no clear D gene. Trimming shortened V by 0 bases and J by 1 base, and 12 bases separated the two germline ends. Germline V gene data show CDR1 as MNHEY and CDR2 as SVGAGI. This CDR3 region has 16 residues. The CDR3 here is CASSYSPRGSNTEAFF. CDR3 nucleotides: TGTGCCAGCAGTTACTCGCCCAGAGGATCGAACACTGAAGCTTTCTTT.

At least ten counts were recorded for this clonotype. The junction differs from germline at one of its ends, possibly a read error. CDR3 protein: CATSLEGTEAFF. The CDR3 nucleotides read TGCGCCACCAGCTTGGAGGGCACTGAAGCTTTCTTT. The rearrangement joins TRBV5-1 to TRBJ1-1; D ambiguous. The CDR3 extends over 12 amino acids. Germline V gene lookup returns CDR1 SGHRS and CDR2 YFSETQ.

Here the CDR3 reads CASSFAPLLGTEAFF. As DNA, the CDR3 is TGTGCCAGCAGTTTCGCGCCCCTTCTAGGCACTGAAGCTTTCTTT. This chain links TRBV12-3 or TRBV12-4 with TRBJ1-1; no firm D call. The CDR3 covers 15 residues. Trimming took off 3 bases at V and 4 bases at J, with 15 bases between the two ends.

For this clonotype: Possible read error: a much larger clone is one base away. V and J are TRBV11-1 and TRBJ1-2; D may be TRBD1 (5 bases). The CDR3 is 12 amino acids. Germline V CDR1 and CDR2: SGHAT, FQDESV (reference sequence). CDR3 sequence reads: CACSFPRGPLAF. The CDR3 DNA sequence: TGTGCCTGCAGCTTCCCTAGGGGCCCTCTCGCCTTC.

This clonotype came up many times. The chain joins TRBV28 to TRBJ1-1; no definite D call. The CDR3 has 14 residues. The ends were cut back, 6 bases at V and 0 bases at J, with 11 bases in the middle. Germline V CDR1 and CDR2: MDHEN, SYDVKM. The CDR3: CASSSRALNTEAFF. The CDR3 DNA follows: TGTGCCAGCAGCTCCCGAGCGTTGAACACTGAAGCTTTCTTT.

The rearrangement uses TRBV14 and TRBJ2-7; D tentatively reads TRBD1 or TRBD2 (6 bases each). CDR1 and CDR2 from the germline V gene are SGHDN and FVKESK. Trimming shortened V by 8 bases and J by 4 bases, and 21 bases separated the two germline ends. CDR3 size: 15 residues. CDR3 DNA: TGTGCCAGCGCTTTAACAGGGACTTTTTTTTACGAGCAGTACTTC. It is translated as CASALTGTFFYEQYF.

This clonotype was observed at least ten times. This chain joins TRBV7-2 and TRBJ1-2; D not resolved. Germline values: CDR1 SGHTA, CDR2 FQGNSA. The V gene lost 4 bases and the J gene lost 2 bases, with 8 bases spanning the gap. The CDR3 spans 13 residues. The CDR3, as DNA: TGTGCCAGCAGCTCGTACAGAAACTATGGCTACACCTTC. It is translated as CASSSYRNYGYTF.

This clonotype was counted many times. The chain recombines TRBV6-1 with TRBJ1-1; D unresolved. The CDR3 loop spans 15 amino acids. Germline V lookup: CDR1 MNHNS, CDR2 SASEGT. V shed 2 bases and J shed 4 bases, with 14 bases lying between them. The CDR3 sequence is CASSEQGYQGTEAFF. CDR3 nucleotide sequence: TGTGCCAGCAGTGAACAAGGGTACCAAGGCACTGAAGCTTTCTTT.

This rearrangement joins TRBV12-3 or TRBV12-4 to TRBJ2-6, with 8 bases aligning to TRBD1. The CDR3 is made up of 15 amino acids. J was trimmed by 4 bases and V by 7 bases; bases with no gene match: 6. The CDR3 sequence: CASTSTGAGANVLTF. Written as DNA, the CDR3 is TGTGCCAGCACCTCGACAGGGGCCGGGGCCAACGTCCTGACTTTC.

This clonotype was seen many times. The rearrangement uses TRBV12-3 or TRBV12-4 and TRBJ1-1; D is undetermined. Trimming took 5 bases from V and 4 from J, leaving 11 bases between them. The CDR3 contains 13 residues. CDR3 sequence reads: CASSLRQATEAFF. The CDR3 DNA is TGTGCCAGCAGTCTACGACAAGCCACTGAAGCTTTCTTT.

The gene calls are TRBV6-1 and TRBJ2-7; D not resolved. The CDR3 is 15 residues long. Trimming cost V 4 bases and J 0 bases, with 13 bases left between them. Germline V CDR1 and CDR2: MNHNS, SASEGT. CDR3 bases: TGTGCCAGCAGTGTATACGGTGGTGCCTCCTACGAGCAGTACTTC. Translated, it gives CASSVYGGASYEQYF.

The genes are TRBV2 and TRBJ1-5; TRBD1 aligns across 10 bases. Trimming removed 5 bases from V and 3 bases from J; junction bases left unmatched: 19. Germline loops: CDR1 SNHLY, CDR2 FYNNEI. The CDR3 consists of 20 residues. CDR3 sequence reads: CASSQGGPGTGVTPNQPQHF. The DNA of the CDR3 is TGTGCCAGCAGTCAAGGGGGTCCCGGGACAGGGGTTACACCCAATCAGCCCCAGCATTTT.

The genes are TRBV28 and TRBJ2-7; D is perhaps TRBD1 (6 bases). V was clipped by 3 bases and J by 4 bases, with 10 bases between them. Germline V lookup: CDR1 MDHEN, CDR2 SYDVKM. The CDR3 has 13 residues. The CDR3 region is CASSFVGQYEQYF. The CDR3 coding sequence is TGTGCCAGCAGTTTCGTCGGACAGTACGAGCAGTACTTC. Drawing the rest from reference TRBV28 and TRBJ2-7, the complete variable domain is DVKVTQSSRYLVKRTGEKVFLECVQDMDHENMFWYRQDPGLGLRLIYFSYDVKMKEKGDIPEGYSVSREKKERFSLILESASTNQTSMYLCASSFVGQYEQYFGPGTRLTVT.

This clonotype was recorded at least ten times. This sequence joins TRBV12-3 or TRBV12-4 and TRBJ2-5, with TRBD2 as a possible D gene (5 bases). The ends were cut back, 3 bases at V and 7 bases at J, with 15 bases in the middle. The CDR3 sequence is 14 residues long. The CDR3 is CASSFPSRRGTQYF. CDR3 bases: TGTGCCAGCAGTTTCCCCTCCCGTCGGGGGACCCAGTACTTC.

This clonotype was counted a few times. The rearrangement uses TRBV2 and TRBJ2-5; the match to TRBD2 covers 12 bases. Looked up from germline, CDR1 is SNHLY and CDR2 is FYNNEI. This CDR3 is built from 16 residues. The V and J ends lost 6 bases and 2 bases, in that order; junction bases with no gene match: 7. CDR3 coding DNA: TGTGCCAGCAGACTAGCGGGGGGAAGGAGACAAGAGACCCAGTACTTC. Translation gives CASRLAGGRRQETQYF.

There are many counts of this clonotype. For the CDR3, the DNA is TGTGCCAGCAGCTTTGGGGGGCGCGGGAACACTGAAGCTTTCTTT. Translating gives CASSFGGRGNTEAFF. The gene calls are TRBV13 and TRBJ1-1; maybe TRBD1 (6 bases). V was shortened by 3 bases and J by 1 base, with 12 bases between the two germline ends. Germline V lookup: CDR1 PRHDT, CDR2 FYEKMQ (reference sequence). The CDR3 runs to 15 residues.